This is a list of T cell receptor beta chains from one sample in a study of blood T cells in healthy people across ages. TCRdb reprocessed the 5' RACE reads via MiXCR and lists one record per CDR3 protein. This repertoire shows some 290,000 distinct CDR3 sequences, roughly 29% found once; its top ten account for around 30%. The material sequenced was blood. All receptors come from a woman aged 70 to 79 in good health. Both conserved end residues are part of each CDR3. The order of the fields is D gene, clone size, V gene, J gene, CDR3 protein, CDR3 DNA. A D gene is named only where the DNA matches it firmly. The size entry is marked missing in some rows and otherwise reads once, few, many or a size class.

>NA|NA|TRBV11-1|TRBJ1-1
CASSLAQGNTEASF
TGTGCCAGCAGCTTGGCCCAGGGAAACACTGAAGCTTCCTTT
>NA|NA|TRBV28|TRBJ2-3
CASSLIADTQYF
TGTGCCAGCAGTTTAATAGCAGATACGCAGTATTTT
>NA|NA|TRBV7-9|TRBJ1-5
CASSWEVGQPQHF
TGTGCCAGCAGCTGGGAGGTGGGGCAGCCCCAGCATTTT
>NA|few|TRBV20-1|TRBJ2-3
CSAPPLKTTDTQYF
TGCAGTGCTCCCCCTCTAAAAACCACAGATACGCAGTATTTT
>TRBD1|few|TRBV18|TRBJ2-7
CASSPPTGENEQYF
TGTGCCAGCTCACCACCGACAGGGGAAAACGAGCAGTACTTC
>NA|few|TRBV29-1|TRBJ1-5
CSVTTGSNSNQPQHF
TGCAGCGTAACCACAGGGAGCAATAGCAATCAGCCCCAGCATTTT
>NA|NA|TRBV7-2|TRBJ1-5
CASSLRGINQPQHF
TGTGCCAGCAGCTTGAGGGGTATCAATCAGCCCCAGCATTTT
>NA|NA|TRBV6-6|TRBJ1-4
CASSPGTDTNEKLFF
TGTGCCAGCAGTCCTGGGACGGATACTAATGAAAAACTGTTTTTT
>TRBD1|few|TRBV14|TRBJ1-4
CASSREVAPGQGDEKLFF
TGTGCCAGCAGCCGAGAGGTAGCCCCGGGACAGGGGGATGAAAAACTGTTTTTT
>TRBD1|NA|TRBV11-2|TRBJ2-7
CASRAPGGTNYEQYF
TGTGCCAGCAGGGCTCCAGGGGGAACTAATTACGAGCAGTACTTC
>TRBD1|NA|TRBV20-1|TRBJ1-2
CSARQGSYVNYGYTF
TGCAGCGCTAGACAGGGATCTTATGTTAACTATGGCTACACCTTC
>NA|NA|TRBV29-1|TRBJ2-5
CSVGGTLQENF
TGCAGCGTTGGGGGGACTTTACAGGAAAATTTC
>TRBD2|few|TRBV6-6|TRBJ2-3
CASSYFAGVGSDTQYF
TGTGCCAGCAGTTACTTTGCGGGAGTAGGCTCAGATACGCAGTATTTT
>NA|NA|TRBV19|TRBJ1-2
CASKRGGDEVYGYTF
TGTGCCAGTAAGAGAGGGGGGGACGAGGTCTATGGCTACACCTTC
>NA|few|TRBV6-6|TRBJ2-1
CASSLRTDNEQFF
TGTGCCAGCAGTTTACGGACGGACAATGAGCAGTTCTTC
>NA|NA|TRBV5-1|TRBJ2-2
CASSLVPITGELFF
TGCGCCAGCAGCTTGGTACCGATCACCGGGGAGCTGTTTTTT
>TRBD2|NA|TRBV20-1|TRBJ2-3
CSASLFLAGGGTDTQYF
TGCAGTGCTAGCTTGTTCCTAGCGGGAGGTGGTACAGATACGCAGTATTTT
>TRBD2|NA|TRBV18|TRBJ2-1
CASSPPGLAANYNEQFF
TGTGCCAGCTCACCACCGGGACTAGCGGCAAACTACAATGAGCAGTTCTTC